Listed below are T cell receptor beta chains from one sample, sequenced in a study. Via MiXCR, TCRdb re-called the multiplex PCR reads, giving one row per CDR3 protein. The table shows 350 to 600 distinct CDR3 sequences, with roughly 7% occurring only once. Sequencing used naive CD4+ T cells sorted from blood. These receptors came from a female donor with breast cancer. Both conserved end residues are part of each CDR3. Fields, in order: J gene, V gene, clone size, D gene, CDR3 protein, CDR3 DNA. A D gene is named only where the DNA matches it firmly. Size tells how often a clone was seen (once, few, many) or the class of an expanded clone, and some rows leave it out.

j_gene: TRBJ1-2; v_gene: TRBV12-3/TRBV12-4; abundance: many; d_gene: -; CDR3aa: CASSLGRRANYGYTF; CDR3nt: TGTGCCAGCAGTTTAGGACGGAGAGCTAACTATGGCTACACCTTC
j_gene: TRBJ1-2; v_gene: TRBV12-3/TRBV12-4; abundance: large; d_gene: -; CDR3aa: CASSLGESDGYTF; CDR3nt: TGTGCCAGCAGTTTAGGTGAATCGGATGGCTACACCTTC
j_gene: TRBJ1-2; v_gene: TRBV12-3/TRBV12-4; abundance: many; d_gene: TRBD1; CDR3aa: CASNRQGNYGYTF; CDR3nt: TGTGCCAGCAACCGACAGGGAAACTATGGCTACACCTTC
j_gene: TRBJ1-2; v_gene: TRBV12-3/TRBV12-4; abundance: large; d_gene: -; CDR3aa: CASSFRDAHYGYTF; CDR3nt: TGTGCCAGCAGTTTCCGGGACGCACACTATGGCTACACCTTC
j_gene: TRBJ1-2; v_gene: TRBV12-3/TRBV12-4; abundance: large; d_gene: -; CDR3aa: CASSLETIYGYTF; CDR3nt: TGTGCCAGCAGTTTGGAGACAATCTATGGCTACACCTTC
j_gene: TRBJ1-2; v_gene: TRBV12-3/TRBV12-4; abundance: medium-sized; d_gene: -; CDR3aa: CASRYDPRGYGYTF; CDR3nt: TGTGCCAGCAGATACGATCCCAGGGGCTATGGCTACACCTTC
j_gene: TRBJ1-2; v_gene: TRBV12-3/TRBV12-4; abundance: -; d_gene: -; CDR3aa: CASSSLADGYTF; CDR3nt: TGTGCCAGCAGCTCCCTAGCGGATGGCTACACCTTC
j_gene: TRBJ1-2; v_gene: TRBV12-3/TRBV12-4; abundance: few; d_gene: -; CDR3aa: CASGWAHRGYTF; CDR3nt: TGTGCCAGCGGGTGGGCTCATCGGGGCTACACCTTC
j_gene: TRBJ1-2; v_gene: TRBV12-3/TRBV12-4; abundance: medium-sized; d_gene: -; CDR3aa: CASSRGGGHCTF; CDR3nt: TGTGCCAGCAGTCGGGGAGGAGGTCATTGCACCTTC
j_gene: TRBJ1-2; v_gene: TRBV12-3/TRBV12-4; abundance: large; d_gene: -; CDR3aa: CASSLDGEGYGYTF; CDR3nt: TGTGCCAGCAGTTTAGATGGCGAGGGATATGGCTACACCTTC
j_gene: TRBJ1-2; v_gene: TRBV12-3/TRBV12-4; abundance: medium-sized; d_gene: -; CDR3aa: CASSLTQRVGYGYTF; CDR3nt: TGTGCCAGCAGTTTAACCCAGAGAGTTGGCTATGGCTACACCTTC
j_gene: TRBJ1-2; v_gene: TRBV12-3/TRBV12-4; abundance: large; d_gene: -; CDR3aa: CASRRTGRNYGYTF; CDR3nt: TGTGCCAGCAGACGGACGGGACGCAACTATGGCTACACCTTC
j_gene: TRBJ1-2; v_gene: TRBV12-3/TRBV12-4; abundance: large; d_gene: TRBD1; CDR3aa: CASSPGTGVIDYGYTF; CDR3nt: TGTGCCAGCAGTCCCGGGACAGGGGTTATTGACTATGGCTACACCTTC
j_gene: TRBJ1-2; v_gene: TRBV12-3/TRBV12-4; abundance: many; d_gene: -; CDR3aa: CASSLSLHVNSMTGYTF; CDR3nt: TGTGCCAGCAGTTTATCCCTCCACGTAAACAGCATGACAGGCTACACCTTC
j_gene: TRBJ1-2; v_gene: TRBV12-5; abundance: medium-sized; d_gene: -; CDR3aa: CASGDRNYGYTF; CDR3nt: TGTGCTAGTGGTGACAGGAACTATGGCTACACCTTC
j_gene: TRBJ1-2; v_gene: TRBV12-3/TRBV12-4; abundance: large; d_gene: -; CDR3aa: CASSLGSGVYGYTF; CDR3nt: TGTGCCAGCAGTTTAGGCAGTGGAGTTTATGGCTACACCTTC
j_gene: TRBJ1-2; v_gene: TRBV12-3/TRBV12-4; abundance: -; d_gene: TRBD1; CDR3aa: CASTLGTVNYGYTF; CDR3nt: TGTGCCAGCACCCTCGGGACAGTTAACTATGGCTACACCTTC
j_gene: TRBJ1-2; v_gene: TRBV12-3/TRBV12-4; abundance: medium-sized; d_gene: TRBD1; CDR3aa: CASKWDRGSGGYTF; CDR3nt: TGTGCCAGCAAGTGGGACAGGGGCAGCGGTGGCTACACCTTC
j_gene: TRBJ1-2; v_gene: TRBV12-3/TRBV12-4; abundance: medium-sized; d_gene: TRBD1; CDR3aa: CASSPDRAYGYTF; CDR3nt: TGTGCCAGCAGCCCGGACAGGGCCTATGGCTACACCTTC
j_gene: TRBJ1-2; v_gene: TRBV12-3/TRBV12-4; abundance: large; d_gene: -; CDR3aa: CASGYRDYGYTF; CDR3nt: TGTGCCAGCGGCTACAGGGATTATGGCTACACCTTC
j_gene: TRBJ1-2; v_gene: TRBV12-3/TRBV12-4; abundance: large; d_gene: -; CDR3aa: CASSSGGANYGYTF; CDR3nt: TGTGCCAGCAGTTCTGGTGGAGCCAACTATGGCTACACCTTC
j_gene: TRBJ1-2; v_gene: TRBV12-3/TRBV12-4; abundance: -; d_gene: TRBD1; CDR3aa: CASRGQDYGYTF; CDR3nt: TGTGCCAGCAGAGGACAGGACTATGGCTACACCTTC
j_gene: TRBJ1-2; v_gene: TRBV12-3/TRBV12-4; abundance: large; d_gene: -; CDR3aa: CASSLAAYGYTF; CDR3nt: TGTGCCAGCAGTTTAGCAGCCTATGGCTACACCTTC
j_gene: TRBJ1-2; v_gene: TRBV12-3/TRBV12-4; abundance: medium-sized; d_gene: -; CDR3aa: CASSIQGDGYTF; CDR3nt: TGTGCCAGCAGTATACAGGGTGATGGCTACACCTTC
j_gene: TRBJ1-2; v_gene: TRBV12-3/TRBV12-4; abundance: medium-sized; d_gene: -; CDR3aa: CASIMVNYGYTF; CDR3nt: TGTGCCAGCATTATGGTGAACTATGGCTACACCTTC
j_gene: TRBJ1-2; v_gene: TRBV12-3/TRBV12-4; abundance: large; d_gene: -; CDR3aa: CASSFTWSSTRF; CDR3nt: TGTGCCAGCAGTTTTACATGGAGCTCCACCAGATTC
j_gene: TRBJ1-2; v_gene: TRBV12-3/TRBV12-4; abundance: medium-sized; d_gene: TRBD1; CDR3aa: CASSSIQGIYGYTF; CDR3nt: TGTGCCAGCAGTTCTATACAGGGGATCTATGGCTACACCTTC
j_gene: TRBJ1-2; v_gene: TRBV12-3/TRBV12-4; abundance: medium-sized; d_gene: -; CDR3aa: CASSLDGYGYTF; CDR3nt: TGTGCCAGCAGTCTTGACGGCTATGGCTACACCTTC
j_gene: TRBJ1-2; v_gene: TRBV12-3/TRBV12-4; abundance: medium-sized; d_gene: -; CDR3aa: CASSLNSYGYTF; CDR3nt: TGTGCCAGCAGTTTGAACAGCTATGGCTACACCTTC
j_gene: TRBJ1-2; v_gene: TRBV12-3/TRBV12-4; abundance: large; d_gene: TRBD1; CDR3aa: CASSSPRQGIYGYTF; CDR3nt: TGTGCCAGCAGTTCTCCTCGACAGGGAATCTATGGCTACACCTTC
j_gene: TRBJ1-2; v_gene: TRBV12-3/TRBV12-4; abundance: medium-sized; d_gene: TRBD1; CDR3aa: CASSPDRASSNYGYTF; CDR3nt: TGTGCCAGCAGTCCCGACAGGGCATCTTCTAACTATGGCTACACCTTC
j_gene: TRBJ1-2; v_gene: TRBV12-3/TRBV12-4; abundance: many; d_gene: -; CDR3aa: CASRSTWGYTF; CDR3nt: TGTGCCAGCAGATCAACCTGGGGCTACACCTTC
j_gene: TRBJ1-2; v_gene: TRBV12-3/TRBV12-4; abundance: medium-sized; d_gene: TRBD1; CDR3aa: CASSDRAHGYTF; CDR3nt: TGTGCCAGCAGTGACAGGGCCCATGGCTACACCTTC